The source of this TCR beta chain is a study of blood T cell repertoires in COVID-19. Method: immunoSEQ multiplex PCR; TCRdb's copy keeps in-frame clones and lacks some. The table lists 150,000 to 200,000 clones, 60% to 80% of them singletons, with around 24% in the top ten. Germline-derived CDR1 and CDR2 are SNHLY and FYNNEI. The V end was cut by 5 bases, the J end by 11 bases, with 14 bases between. The CDR3 runs 12 residues. Sequenced input: peripheral blood. V is TRBV2 and J is TRBJ2-3; D is ambiguous. The TCR sequence derives from a woman aged 65 to 85 with acute or convalescent COVID-19. In DNA, the CDR3 is TGTGCCAGCAGTTATACTAACGCGAGGCAGTATTTT. Translation: CASSYTNARQYF.